Listed here are 14 T cell receptor beta chains from one sample, sequenced in a study of T-cell reconstitution after alpha-beta-depleted transplantation in children. Preparation of the TCRbeta library involved a method that used unique molecular identifiers. TCRdb passed the PCR reads through MiXCR, listing each CDR3 protein once. The sample lists 200,000 to 300,000 distinct CDR3 sequences, approximately 12% occurring once. This specimen consisted of PBMCs from the stem cell graft donor, obtained from the stem cell graft. Every receptor here comes from a human donor who donated a stem cell graft to a child with acute lymphoblastic leukemia.

This chain joins TRBV11-2 and TRBJ2-7; D uncertain. CDR1 is SGHAT and CDR2 is FQNNGV in the germline V gene. Trimming cost V 5 bases and J 3 bases, with 17 bases left between them. CDR3 length: 15 amino acids. CDR3 sequence (DNA): TGTGCCAGCAGCGCGATCACCGTGGCAAGCTACGAGCAGTACTTC. This sequence encodes CASSAITVASYEQYF.

The table lists this clonotype with a few counts. The CDR3 loop is CASSDKADYGYTF. CDR3 in DNA: TGTGCCAGCAGCGACAAAGCGGACTATGGCTACACCTTC. This rearrangement joins TRBV6-2 or TRBV6-3 to TRBJ1-2; D is unresolved. Germline V gene data show CDR1 as MNHEY and CDR2 as SVGEGT. Trimming stripped 6 bases from V and 3 bases from J, with 11 bases between. This CDR3 has 13 residues.

This clonotype was observed many times. Germline is not matched at one junction end, which may reflect a read error. The chain links TRBV29-1 to TRBJ2-1; D perhaps matches TRBD2 (6 bases). Germline CDR1 and CDR2: SQVTM and ANQGSEA. This CDR3 region has 14 residues. CDR3 protein: CSVEAGFSYNEQFF. The CDR3 DNA follows: TGCAGCGTGGAAGCGGGCTTCTCCTACAATGAGCAGTTCTTC.

Many counts were recorded for this clonotype. The genes are TRBV7-2 and TRBJ2-3, with TRBD2 matching 9 bases. V was pared by 5 bases and J by 1 base, with 7 bases of the junction left unmatched. This CDR3 comprises 16 residues. CDR1 is SGHTA, CDR2 FQGNSA, per germline. CDR3 bases: TGTGCCAGCAGCCTCGACCGGACTAGCGGCACAGATACGCAGTATTTT. As protein: CASSLDRTSGTDTQYF.

This clonotype was seen at least ten times. CDR3 coding DNA: TGCGCCAGCAGCCTCAGTGGACAGGGAAATACGCAGTATTTT. Protein: CASSLSGQGNTQYF. The chain employs TRBV5-1 and TRBJ2-3; TRBD1 matches at 8 bases. Per the germline V gene, CDR1 is SGHRS and CDR2 is YFSETQ. CDR3 length equals 14 residues. The V and J ends lost 4 bases and 7 bases, in that order; junction bases with no gene match: 8.

Ten or more counts support this clonotype. This chain joins TRBV20-1 and TRBJ2-5, with 8 positions matching TRBD1. The V segment lost 4 bases and the J segment 5 bases; nucleotides outside the gene matches: 6. The germline CDR1 and CDR2 sequences are DFQATT and SNEGSKA (reference sequence). The CDR3 covers 13 residues. The CDR3 reads CSANNRGMETQYF. The CDR3 bases are TGCAGTGCTAACAACAGGGGGATGGAGACCCAGTACTTC.

This clonotype was counted a few times. V gene TRBV19 combines with J gene TRBJ2-2; 13 bases are shared with TRBD2. CDR3 length equals 17 residues. Trimming removed 8 bases from V and 5 bases from J; junction bases left unmatched: 11. Germline V CDR1 and CDR2: LNHDA, SQIVND (reference sequence). This CDR3 reads CASSLAGGQIRTGELFF. CDR3 bases: TGTGCCAGTTCACTAGCGGGGGGGCAAATCAGGACCGGGGAGCTGTTTTTT.

The CDR3: CASSQVEGGSSGYTF. The CDR3 DNA reads TGCGCCAGCAGCCAAGTCGAAGGAGGGTCGAGTGGCTACACCTTC. The chain combines TRBV4-3 with TRBJ1-2, with D unresolved. CDR3 length equals 15 residues. The V end was cut by 1 base, the J end by 7 bases, with 16 bases between. CDR1 and CDR2 from the germline V gene are LGHNA and YSLEER.

This clonotype has a count of ten or more. As DNA, the CDR3 is TGTGCCTGGAGTGTAAAGTCAACTAATGAAAAACTGTTTTTT. It codes for CAWSVKSTNEKLFF. The genes are TRBV30 and TRBJ1-4; D gene uncertain. The V gene's germline CDR1 is GTSNPN and CDR2 SVGIG (reference sequence). The CDR3 has 14 residues. The V and J ends lost 0 bases and 0 bases respectively, with 5 bases between them.

This clonotype has a count of ten or more. The V call is TRBV7-2, the J call TRBJ2-3; perhaps TRBD2 as D (6 bases). The V gene's germline CDR1 is SGHTA and CDR2 FQGNSA. Trimming cost V 0 bases and J 9 bases, with 13 bases left between them. This CDR3 contains 14 residues. The CDR3 DNA reads TGTGCCAGCAGCTTAGCTCCGAGGGCGGGGACGCAGTATTTT. Residues: CASSLAPRAGTQYF.

This clonotype occurred many times. The chain is built from TRBV28 and TRBJ1-3; D unresolved. The CDR3 runs 17 residues. Germline CDR1 is MDHEN and CDR2 is SYDVKM. With 3 bases removed from V and 0 bases from J, the gap between germline ends came to 15 bases. The CDR3 bases are TGTGCCAGCAGTTTGAAGCGGGCTGGTGTCTCTGGAAACACCATATATTTT. The encoded protein is CASSLKRAGVSGNTIYF.

This clonotype has at least ten counts. This chain links TRBV5-6 with TRBJ2-3, with TRBD2 identical over 7 bases. V lost 3 bases, J lost 3 bases, and 7 bases stayed unmatched. The CDR3 contains 15 residues. Germline CDR1 reads SGHDT; CDR2 reads YYEEEE. The CDR3 here is CASSSMGGRTDTQYF. The CDR3 DNA is TGTGCCAGCAGCTCAATGGGGGGGAGGACAGATACGCAGTATTTT.

V usage is TRBV12-3 or TRBV12-4 and J usage is TRBJ2-1; 10 nucleotides align to TRBD2. The CDR3 extends over 16 amino acids. Trimming removed 1 base from V and 3 bases from J; junction bases left unmatched: 3. As DNA, the CDR3 is TGTGCCAGCAGTTTAGATGCTAGCGGGGGCTACAATGAGCAGTTCTTC. Amino acid sequence: CASSLDASGGYNEQFF.

The V call is TRBV9, the J call TRBJ2-2; 7 positions match TRBD1. Per germline, CDR1 SGDLS and CDR2 YYNGEE. The CDR3 runs 15 residues. V shed 0 bases and J 5 bases; nucleotides not matched to a gene: 4. CDR3 amino acids: CASSVGGQLTGELFF. In DNA, the CDR3 is TGTGCCAGCAGCGTAGGGGGACAGTTAACCGGGGAGCTGTTTTTT.